This is a list of T cell receptor beta chains from one sample in a study of chemoradiotherapy in HPV16-positive cancers. Clones were sequenced by immunoSEQ multiplex PCR, and TCRdb holds only the in-frame ones, with some missing. The data hold roughly 21,000 clones, with around 88% observed a single time. The sequencing here drew on blood, taken from a patient who underwent chemoradiotherapy. These receptors all come from a human donor with HPV-associated anogenital cancer. Each CDR3 is given with its conserved first and last residue.

TRBV5-1	TRBJ1-6	CASSLQGNYNSPLHF
TRBV19	TRBJ2-7	CASSPGPGLYEQYF
TRBV6-6	TRBJ1-2	CASSQNRDRGFIGYTF
TRBV12-5	TRBJ2-5	CASGWAGETQYF
TRBV15	TRBJ1-2	CATKTVNYGYTF
TRBV6-5	TRBJ1-1	CASSYKVSGFWAFF
TRBV7-9	TRBJ2-5	CASSGGTGAEQETQYF
TRBV4-3	TRBJ2-3	CASSQTVTDTQYF
TRBV29-1	TRBJ2-7	CSVGGGQDTYEQYF
TRBV2	TRBJ2-2	CASSVAGAGTGELFF
TRBV7-6	TRBJ1-4	CASSRSGTRGEKLFF
TRBV2	TRBJ2-2	CASREGGRTGELFF
TRBV7-9	TRBJ2-1	CASSSRTSRSSYNEQFF
TRBV7-7	TRBJ2-1	CASSREEGAHNEQFF
TRBV7-2	TRBJ1-1	CASSSSGQMNTEAFF
TRBV18	TRBJ2-7	CASSPPSGSAYEQYF
TRBV29-1	TRBJ2-7	CSVTGGSDEQYF
TRBV5-4	TRBJ2-1	CASSLTGSYNEQFF
TRBV6-6	TRBJ2-1	CASSYPSEYNEQFF
TRBV6-1	TRBJ2-5	CASSGLAGQETQYF
TRBV7-2	TRBJ2-7	CASSPNSGPSSYEQYF
TRBV2	TRBJ2-3	CASRSGVTDTQYF
TRBV29-1	TRBJ1-5	CSVLTGTSNQPQHF
TRBV7-8	TRBJ2-7	CASSLSGTGLEQYF
TRBV19	TRBJ2-7	CASSIGAGMVEQYF
TRBV6-1	TRBJ1-5	CASSGRDAQPQHF
TRBV6-1	TRBJ1-3	CASSEAGASGNTIYF
TRBV9	TRBJ1-2	CASSVAPGPPNYGYTF
TRBV10-3	TRBJ1-1	CAISELGAKAEAFF
TRBV15	TRBJ1-6	CATSREPPTGPGTYNSPLHF
TRBV6-4	TRBJ2-3	CASSLTLTDTQYF
TRBV19	TRBJ2-6	CASSTGNSGANVLTF
TRBV6-1	TRBJ1-6	CASRMGTGGGSPLHF
TRBV23-1	TRBJ2-5	CANTEGSGPSQETQYF
TRBV6-1	TRBJ1-2	CASNQGYGYTF
TRBV21-1	TRBJ1-5	CASSKAGLSTGCNQPQHF
TRBV5-4	TRBJ2-1	CASSLGTSGNNEQFF
TRBV18	TRBJ1-1	CASSPGTGVIVEAFF
TRBV6-1	TRBJ1-3	CASRLDRGSGNTIYF
TRBV30	TRBJ2-1	CAWRPNWGAQSYNEQFF
TRBV7-2	TRBJ2-3	CASSPGFLTDTQYF
TRBV9	TRBJ2-3	CASSALAGLSTDTQYF
TRBV9	TRBJ2-1	CASSVDLENYNEQFF
TRBV6-5	TRBJ2-7	CASSPTGDIYEQYF
TRBV30	TRBJ2-7	CAWTRDFYEQYF
TRBV7-7	TRBJ2-5	CASSFGLEETQYF
TRBV6-1	TRBJ2-2	CASSEWDGGNTGELFF
TRBV30	TRBJ1-3	CAWEGQGGNTIYF